These 16 T cell receptor beta chains came from one sample sequenced in a study of blood T cell repertoires in COVID-19. Sequenced by immunoSEQ multiplex PCR; TCRdb stores in-frame clones only, minus some. The top ten hold approximately 2.7% of the sample, which has roughly 140,000 clones, around four fifths seen once. The sequenced sample consisted of peripheral blood. These receptors originate from a woman in her forties with active or convalescent COVID-19.

The chain employs TRBV9 and TRBJ1-1, with unresolved D. The CDR3 spans 13 residues. Germline V gene sequence: CDR1 SGDLS, CDR2 YYNGEE. V shed 3 bases and J shed 3 bases, with 9 bases lying between them. The chain's CDR3 is CASSASPDTEAFF. Written as DNA, the CDR3 is TGTGCCAGCAGCGCGTCTCCCGACACTGAAGCTTTCTTT.

The chain recombines TRBV7-2 with TRBJ1-1; D is possibly TRBD1 (5 bases). The CDR3 is made up of 15 amino acids. V lost 3 bases, J lost 1 base, and 12 bases lay in between. Germline loops: CDR1 SGHTA, CDR2 FQGNSA. CDR3 sequence reads: CASSLGGGGNTEAFF. In nucleotides, the CDR3 is TGTGCCAGCAGCTTGGGAGGCGGGGGGAACACTGAAGCTTTCTTT.

The chain has TRBV7-2 and TRBJ1-5; no reliable D call. The V and J ends lost 1 base and 4 bases respectively, with 11 bases between them. Germline-derived CDR1 and CDR2 are SGHTA and FQGNSA. CDR3 length: 15 residues. In DNA, the CDR3 is TGTGCCAGCAGCTTAGATAACGGGAGTAATCAGCCCCAGCATTTT. The encoded protein is CASSLDNGSNQPQHF. The whole variable domain, remainder taken from reference TRBV7-2 and TRBJ1-5, is GAGVSQSPSNKVTEKGKDVELRCDPISGHTALYWYRQSLGQGLEFLIYFQGNSAPDKSGLPSDRFSAERTGGSVSTLTIQRTQQEDSAVYLCASSLDNGSNQPQHFGDGTRLSIL.

Remarks on this clone: An end of the junction differs from the germline gene, which may be a read error. The CDR3 coding sequence is TGTGCCAGCAGTTCCTTAAGGGAGGCCCTCCGATTT. Translation gives CASSSLREALRF. V is TRBV6-6 and J is TRBJ1-4; D gene ambiguous. In germline, CDR1 is MNHNY, CDR2 SVGAGI (reference sequence). This CDR3 region has 12 residues.

The gene calls are TRBV27 and TRBJ1-1; a possible D gene is TRBD1 (6 bases). From germline, CDR1 is MNHEY and CDR2 SMNVEV (reference sequence). V was shortened by 4 bases and J by 4 bases, with 16 bases between the two germline ends. The CDR3 has 15 amino acids. In DNA form, the CDR3 reads TGTGCCAGCAGTTACGTACAGGGTCGGGGCACTGAAGCTTTCTTT. It specifies CASSYVQGRGTEAFF.

Here the CDR3 DNA reads TGTGCCAGCAGCCCCAGACAGGGACGGGATGAAAAACTGTTTTTT. It specifies CASSPRQGRDEKLFF. This chain joins TRBV7-2 and TRBJ1-4, with 7 bases aligning to TRBD1. J lost 6 bases, V lost 5 bases, and 9 bases had no gene match. The germline V gene has CDR1 SGHTA and CDR2 FQGNSA. This CDR3 is 15 amino acids long.

V and J are TRBV28 and TRBJ1-1; maybe TRBD1 (5 bases). Trimming took off 3 bases at V and 7 bases at J, with 21 bases between the two ends. The CDR3 has 16 amino acids. The V gene's germline CDR1 is MDHEN and CDR2 SYDVKM. The DNA of the CDR3 is TGTGCCAGCAGTTTGCCGTCAGGCAAAGTGGGGGGTGAAGCTTTCTTT. Translated: CASSLPSGKVGGEAFF.

The gene calls are TRBV28 and TRBJ1-1, with TRBD1 matching 7 bases. V dropped 4 bases and J dropped 10; count of bases not matched to a gene: 15. This CDR3 spans 15 amino acids. Germline CDR1 is MDHEN and CDR2 is SYDVKM. CDR3 region: CASSYRTGVSQLAFF. CDR3 DNA: TGTGCCAGCAGTTATCGGACAGGCGTGTCTCAGTTAGCTTTCTTT.

The CDR3 is CTGLPRETQYF. In DNA, the CDR3 is TGCACCGGTCTTCCCCGAGAGACCCAGTACTTC. The V call is TRBV20-1, the J call TRBJ2-5; D call uncertain. This CDR3 has 11 residues. Germline V gene data show CDR1 as DFQATT and CDR2 as SNEGSKA (reference sequence).

This clone was found a few times. The chain couples TRBV10-3 to TRBJ1-4; perhaps TRBD1 as D (5 bases). Germline V gene sequence: CDR1 ENHRY, CDR2 SYGVKD. Deletions cut 6 bases from V and 7 bases from J, with 18 bases between. This CDR3 comprises 15 residues. Written as DNA, the CDR3 is TGTGCCATCAGCCCCGCAGGTGCCGGGGGTGAAAAACTGTTTTTT. Translating gives CAISPAGAGGEKLFF.

The J gene is TRBJ1-4, the V gene TRBV15; 7 positions match TRBD1. The CDR3 extends over 15 amino acids. CDR1 and CDR2 from the germline V gene are LNHNV and YYDKDF (reference sequence). Trimming cost V 2 bases and J 1 base; bases outside gene matches: 1. The CDR3 reads CATSRRQGTNEKLFF. The CDR3 coding sequence is TGTGCCACCAGCAGAAGACAGGGAACTAATGAAAAACTGTTTTTT.

The rearrangement links TRBV27 to TRBJ1-6; no definite D call. The CDR3 length is 12 residues. The germline V and J ends were trimmed by 1 base and 10 bases, with 5 bases remaining between them. Germline CDR1 reads MNHEY; CDR2 reads SMNVEV (reference sequence). The CDR3: CASSLFGSPLHF. CDR3 coding DNA: TGTGCCAGCAGTTTATTTGGCTCACCCCTCCACTTT.

This chain links TRBV28 with TRBJ1-4; no firm D call. The germline CDR1 and CDR2 sequences are MDHEN and SYDVKM. Trimming stripped 5 bases from V and 5 bases from J, with 12 bases between. The CDR3 is 14 residues long. The CDR3 loop is CASSPKRSNEKLFF. In DNA, the CDR3 is TGTGCCAGCAGTCCAAAACGGAGCAATGAAAAACTGTTTTTT.

The chain links TRBV5-8 to TRBJ2-7; 9 bases map to TRBD1. CDR3 length: 15 residues. J was trimmed by 5 bases and V by 8 bases; bases with no gene match: 14. Germline V CDR1 and CDR2: SGHTS, YDEGEE. CDR3 bases: TGTGCCAGTTTTTCCGGGCCGGGACAGGGCGACGAGCAGTACTTC. As protein: CASFSGPGQGDEQYF.

V is TRBV9 and J is TRBJ2-1; 9 nucleotides agree with TRBD2. J was trimmed by 5 bases and V by 4 bases; bases with no gene match: 13. Germline CDR1 and CDR2: SGDLS and YYNGEE. CDR3 length equals 17 residues. In nucleotides, the CDR3 is TGTGCCAGCAGCCCGATCACGACTAGCGGACTAAACAATGAGCAGTTCTTC. Its protein product is CASSPITTSGLNNEQFF.

This CDR3 is CASSQSNSPLHF. Written as DNA, the CDR3 is TGTGCCAGCAGCCAGTCTAATTCACCCCTCCACTTT. This chain links TRBV7-2 with TRBJ1-6; D not certain. V lost 5 bases, J lost 6 bases, and 5 bases lay in between. The CDR3 extends over 12 amino acids. Germline V gene data show CDR1 as SGHTA and CDR2 as FQGNSA.